These T cell receptor beta chains were read from a single sample in a study of blood T cell repertoires in COVID-19. Clones were sequenced by immunoSEQ multiplex PCR, and TCRdb holds only the in-frame ones, with some missing. The sample gives some 130,000 clones, about 70% of which show up once; about 1.9% is in the top ten. Sequencing input: peripheral blood. Source of these receptors: a woman in her sixties or seventies with acute or convalescent COVID-19. Both conserved end residues are part of each CDR3. Each record gives: V gene, J gene, clone size, D gene, CDR3 protein, CDR3 DNA. A D gene is named only where the DNA matches it firmly. Expanded clones get a size class; other rows say once, few or many, or leave the size out.

>TRBV30|TRBJ2-4|NA|NA
CAWTPGQWKNIQYF
TGTGCCTGGACTCCAGGACAGTGGAAAAACATTCAGTACTTC
>TRBV9|TRBJ1-1|many|NA
CASSLGDDRTEAFF
TGTGCCAGCAGTCTGGGGGATGACAGGACCGAAGCTTTCTTT
>TRBV19|TRBJ2-7|NA|NA
CASSALSGLGPYEQYF
TGTGCCAGTAGTGCATTGTCGGGACTGGGCCCCTACGAGCAGTACTTC
>TRBV5-1|TRBJ2-2|once|TRBD1
CASSRTYPGTGDNTGELFF
TGCGCCAGCAGCCGTACTTATCCCGGGACAGGTGATAACACCGGGGAGCTGTTTTTT
>TRBV6-2/TRBV6-3|TRBJ1-5|NA|TRBD1
CASSYAGQLNQPQHF
TGTGCCAGCAGTTACGCGGGACAGCTGAATCAGCCCCAGCATTTT
>TRBV19|TRBJ2-3|once|NA
CASSRADTDTQYF
TGTGCCAGTAGTAGGGCAGACACAGATACGCAGTATTTT
>TRBV19|TRBJ2-3|NA|TRBD1
CASSILTGAGTDTQYF
TGTGCCAGTAGTATTTTAACAGGGGCGGGCACAGATACGCAGTATTTT
>TRBV9|TRBJ1-5|NA|TRBD1
CASSPGTGHNQPQHF
TGTGCCAGCAGCCCCGGGACAGGCCATAATCAGCCCCAGCATTTT
>TRBV5-5|TRBJ2-3|few|NA
CASSPLNEGELDTQYF
TGTGCCAGCAGCCCCCTTAACGAGGGAGAATTAGATACGCAGTATTTT
>TRBV9|TRBJ2-5|NA|NA
CASSVDGAYQETQYF
TGTGCCAGCAGCGTAGATGGGGCTTACCAAGAGACCCAGTACTTC
>TRBV5-8|TRBJ2-1|NA|NA
CASSLVRNRYNEQFF
TGTGCCAGCAGCTTGGTCAGGAATCGTTACAATGAGCAGTTCTTC
>TRBV19|TRBJ2-6|few|NA
CASTSNRQLTGANVLTF
TGTGCCAGTACCTCGAACAGGCAACTTACTGGGGCCAACGTCCTGACTTTC
>TRBV7-8|TRBJ1-2|NA|NA
CASSLELGRYGYTF
TGTGCCAGCAGCTTAGAGTTGGGGCGGTATGGCTACACCTTC
>TRBV27|TRBJ1-6|NA|TRBD1
CASSPWTGANSPLHF
TGTGCCAGCAGTCCTTGGACAGGGGCCAATTCACCCCTCCACTTT
>TRBV5-1|TRBJ1-6|NA|NA
CASSLYSDSLNSPLHF
TGCGCCAGCAGCTTGTACTCTGACAGCCTCAATTCACCCCTCCACTTT
>TRBV10-3|TRBJ2-1|NA|NA
CAISESPAGSGNEQFF
TGTGCCATCAGTGAGTCCCCCGCGGGGTCAGGGAATGAGCAGTTCTTC
>TRBV6-2/TRBV6-3|TRBJ2-1|NA|TRBD2
CASSETSGGAWDEQFF
TGTGCCAGCAGTGAGACTAGCGGGGGGGCCTGGGATGAGCAGTTCTTC
>TRBV27|TRBJ1-1|NA|TRBD1
CASSFVGQVNTEAFF
TGTGCCAGCAGTTTCGTCGGACAGGTCAACACTGAAGCTTTCTTT
>TRBV5-1|TRBJ2-3|NA|NA
CASSPAGSDTQYF
TGCGCCAGCAGCCCTGCGGGGTCAGATACGCAGTATTTT
>TRBV27|TRBJ2-2|NA|NA
CASSLGKAGNTGELFF
TGTGCCAGCAGTTTAGGAAAGGCAGGGAACACCGGGGAGCTGTTTTTT
>TRBV9|TRBJ2-3|NA|TRBD2
CASSVGLADTQYF
TGTGCCAGCAGCGTCGGACTAGCAGATACGCAGTATTTT
>TRBV9|TRBJ2-3|NA|TRBD2
CASSVAAGGNTDTQYF
TGTGCCAGCAGCGTAGCGGCGGGAGGGAACACAGATACGCAGTATTTT
>TRBV7-2|TRBJ2-7|NA|NA
CASSLASAGKYEQYF
TGTGCCAGCAGCTTAGCGTCGGCAGGGAAGTACGAGCAGTACTTC
>TRBV5-6|TRBJ2-4|NA|NA
CASSLARDLAKNIQYF
TGTGCCAGCAGCTTGGCGCGGGACCTAGCCAAAAACATTCAGTACTTC
>TRBV14|TRBJ2-7|few|NA
CASSQDLDGEQYF
TGTGCCAGCAGCCAAGATCTAGATGGCGAGCAGTACTTC
>TRBV12-5|TRBJ1-1|NA|NA
CASNRGEGTEAFF
TGTGCTAGCAACCGGGGGGAGGGCACTGAAGCTTTCTTT
>TRBV7-8|TRBJ2-3|NA|TRBD2
CASSLRLAGGLKQYF
TGTGCCAGCAGCTTAAGGCTAGCGGGGGGGCTTAAGCAGTATTTT
>TRBV7-2|TRBJ2-7|NA|NA
CASSVSGFREQYF
TGTGCCAGCAGCGTGAGTGGTTTTCGCGAGCAGTACTTC
>TRBV5-6|TRBJ2-5|NA|NA
CASSLRTPQETQYF
TGTGCCAGCAGCCTAAGGACACCGCAAGAGACCCAGTACTTC
>TRBV28|TRBJ1-2|NA|TRBD1
CASSGPGQGWGGYTF
TGTGCCAGCAGTGGCCCGGGACAGGGTTGGGGTGGCTACACCTTC
>TRBV4-1|TRBJ2-7|NA|NA
CASSLGQGGGSYEQYF
TGCGCCAGCAGCCTTGGGCAGGGTGGAGGGTCCTACGAGCAGTACTTC
>TRBV2|TRBJ1-2|NA|NA
CASSETTANYGYTF
TGTGCCAGCAGTGAAACCACAGCCAACTATGGCTACACCTTC
>TRBV7-9|TRBJ1-2|NA|TRBD1
CASSTGQGYGYTF
TGTGCCAGCAGCACGGGACAGGGCTATGGCTACACCTTC
>TRBV10-1|TRBJ1-1|NA|NA
CASSVGGNTEAFF
TGCGCCAGCAGTGTTGGCGGAAACACTGAAGCTTTCTTT
>TRBV29-1|TRBJ2-1|NA|NA
CSVRPFVLAGGYNEQFF
TGCAGCGTTAGGCCATTTGTCCTAGCCGGCGGCTACAATGAGCAGTTCTTC
>TRBV30|TRBJ1-6|NA|NA
CAWAALGGTDSPLHF
TGTGCCTGGGCAGCATTGGGCGGGACGGATTCACCCCTCCACTTT
>TRBV9|TRBJ2-3|NA|TRBD2
CASSVVAGGRGDTQYF
TGTGCCAGCAGCGTAGTAGCGGGGGGGCGTGGAGATACGCAGTATTTT
>TRBV6-1|TRBJ2-3|NA|TRBD2
CASSAAVTSSTDTQYF
TGTGCCAGCAGTGCCGCGGTGACTAGCAGCACAGATACGCAGTATTTT
>TRBV25-1|TRBJ2-5|NA|NA
CASSEGGMYSTQYF
TGTGCCAGCAGTGAAGGGGGGATGTATTCGACCCAGTACTTC
>TRBV5-1|TRBJ1-4|NA|NA
CASSFYGGEKLFF
TGCGCCAGCAGCTTTTATGGAGGGGAAAAACTGTTTTTT
>TRBV11-1|TRBJ2-1|once|NA
CASSFRVEQFF
TGTGCCAGCAGCTTCAGGGTCGAGCAGTTCTTC
>TRBV10-2|TRBJ2-2|NA|NA
CASSETSRITGELFF
TGCGCCAGCAGTGAAACTAGTCGGATCACCGGGGAGCTATTTTTT
>TRBV11-2|TRBJ1-1|NA|NA
CASSPLGTEAFF
TGTGCCAGCAGCCCTCTCGGCACTGAAGCTTTCTTT
>TRBV6-6|TRBJ2-7|NA|NA
CASSRGARELHEQYF
TGTGCCAGCAGCCGGGGGGCCAGGGAATTGCACGAGCAGTACTTC
>TRBV15|TRBJ1-2|NA|TRBD1
CATSRRDRLNYGYTF
TGTGCCACCAGCAGGCGGGACAGGCTCAACTATGGCTACACCTTC
>TRBV11-2|TRBJ1-2|NA|TRBD1
CASSLTQGSGYTF
TGTGCCAGCAGCTTAACACAGGGGAGCGGCTACACCTTC